These 21 T cell receptor beta chains originate from one sample sequenced in a study of PD-L1 blockade in urothelial cancer. The time point denotes: pretreatment peripheral blood. Some clones are missing from TCRdb's copy, which holds only in-frame ones; the method was immunoSEQ multiplex PCR. The data contain 85,000 to 90,000 clones, more than 75% of them singletons. This material consisted of PBMCs, taken around atezolizumab (anti-PD-L1) treatment. These receptor sequences come from a man aged 55-75 years with urothelial cancer.

The chain combines TRBV27 with TRBJ2-1; D possibly corresponds to TRBD1 (5 bases). Trimming cost V 1 base and J 2 bases, with 12 bases left between them. Looked up from germline, CDR1 is MNHEY and CDR2 is SMNVEV (reference sequence). The CDR3 is 16 amino acids. DNA of the CDR3: TGTGCCAGCAGTTTATGGGGCGGACCCCCCTACAATGAGCAGTTCTTC. This sequence encodes CASSLWGGPPYNEQFF.

V gene TRBV27 combines with J gene TRBJ2-1; 12 bases are shared with TRBD1. The CDR3 spans 16 residues. Looked up from germline, CDR1 is MNHEY and CDR2 is SMNVEV (reference sequence). Trimming at V came to 4 bases and at J to 6 bases, leaving 7 bases not matched to a gene. CDR3 amino acids: CASSSQPGQGANEQFF. CDR3 DNA sequence: TGTGCCAGCAGTTCCCAGCCGGGACAGGGGGCCAATGAGCAGTTCTTC.

The chain couples TRBV5-1 to TRBJ1-2, with 10 bases lining up with TRBD1. Germline V gene lookup returns CDR1 SGHRS and CDR2 YFSETQ. CDR3 length: 19 residues. The ends lost 7 bases at V and 8 bases at J; junction bases unmatched: 26. CDR3 in DNA: TGCGCCAGCCGGATGCAAATGAAGATGGGGGACAGGGGAAGTGGAGGCTACACCTTC. Translation: CASRMQMKMGDRGSGGYTF.

This rearrangement joins TRBV5-6 to TRBJ2-3; 7 bases align to TRBD2. Losses at the gene ends were 3 bases for V and 1 base for J; bases not matched to a gene: 5. This CDR3 region has 15 residues. Germline assignment: CDR1 SGHDT and CDR2 YYEEEE. CDR3 residues: CASSSPLAGTDTQYF. The CDR3 nucleotides read TGTGCCAGCAGCTCACCTCTAGCGGGCACAGATACGCAGTATTTT.

This clone was detected a few times. The J gene is TRBJ2-7, the V gene TRBV5-1; 7 nucleotides align to TRBD2. Germline values: CDR1 SGHRS, CDR2 YFSETQ. The CDR3 length is 16 residues. The V segment lost 1 base and the J segment 1 base; nucleotides outside the gene matches: 8. CDR3 bases: TGCGCCAGCAGCTTGTCCGGCGGGAGCGCTTCCTACGAGCAGTACTTC. It yields the protein CASSLSGGSASYEQYF.

This rearrangement joins TRBV6-5 to TRBJ2-1; 7 nucleotides agree with TRBD2. Germline V gene sequence: CDR1 MNHEY, CDR2 SVGAGI. The CDR3 is 13 residues long. The V segment lost 0 bases and the J segment 14 bases; nucleotides outside the gene matches: 7. CDR3 nucleotides: TGTGCCAGCAGTTACTCGCGGGAGTGGGTCGAGTTCTTC. Translating gives CASSYSREWVEFF.

The chain links TRBV10-3 to TRBJ2-5; 11 positions agree with TRBD1. The CDR3 contains 13 residues. J lost 10 bases, V lost 5 bases, and 6 bases had no gene match. From germline, CDR1 is ENHRY and CDR2 SYGVKD. CDR3 loop: CAISHGTGGNQYF. CDR3 DNA: TGTGCCATCAGTCACGGGACAGGGGGGAACCAGTACTTC.

In its sample, this clone is hyperexpanded. The chain carries TRBV2 and TRBJ2-1; tentatively, D is TRBD2 (6 bases). Trimming took 3 bases from V and 7 from J, leaving 10 bases between them. The CDR3 covers 13 residues. Germline CDR1 reads SNHLY; CDR2 reads FYNNEI. CDR3 in DNA: TGTGCCAGCAGTGATGGGGGGATTAATGAGCAGTTCTTC. Translated: CASSDGGINEQFF. Based on the CDR3 plus reference TRBV2 and TRBJ2-1, the full variable domain is EPEVTQTPSHQVTQMGQEVILRCVPISNHLYFYWYRQILGQKVEFLVSFYNNEISEKSEIFDDQFSVERPDGSNFTLKIRSTKLEDSAMYFCASSDGGINEQFFGPGTRLTVL.

The chain carries TRBV7-6 and TRBJ2-3, with TRBD1 identical over 8 bases. CDR1 and CDR2 from the germline V gene are SGHVS and FNYEAQ. This CDR3 is 15 amino acids long. Losses at the gene ends were 0 bases for V and 4 bases for J; bases not matched to a gene: 3. The CDR3 here is CASSLASGGADTQYF. CDR3 sequence (DNA): TGTGCCAGCAGCTTAGCCTCAGGGGGCGCAGATACGCAGTATTTT. Drawing the rest from reference TRBV7-6 and TRBJ2-3, the complete variable domain is GAGVSQSPRYKVTKRGQDVALRCDPISGHVSLYWYRQALGQGPEFLTYFNYEAQQDKSGLPNDRFSAERPEGSISTLTIQRTEQRDSAMYRCASSLASGGADTQYFGPGTRLTVL.

The V call is TRBV6-1, the J call TRBJ1-1; TRBD1 aligns across 8 bases. The CDR3 runs to 15 residues. V shed 3 bases and J 8 bases; nucleotides not matched to a gene: 11. Germline V CDR1 and CDR2: MNHNS, SASEGT. The CDR3 sequence: CASSEGQASRGEAFF. For the CDR3, the DNA is TGTGCCAGCAGTGAGGGACAGGCGTCGAGAGGGGAAGCTTTCTTT.

The chain couples TRBV19 to TRBJ2-7; D perhaps matches TRBD1 (6 bases). CDR1 and CDR2 (germline): LNHDA, SQIVND (reference sequence). The V end lost 6 bases, the J end lost 3 bases, and 12 bases lay between the germline ends. The CDR3 has 13 residues. Written as DNA, the CDR3 is TGTGCCAGTAGCCCCATAGGGGGCTACGAGCAGTACTTC. The encoded protein is CASSPIGGYEQYF.

The chain employs TRBV18 and TRBJ1-4; D may be TRBD1 (5 bases). The CDR3 length is 15 residues. V gave up 2 bases and J gave up 3 bases, with 10 bases separating them. Germline V lookup: CDR1 KGHSH, CDR2 LQKENI. CDR3 nucleotides: TGTGCCAGCTCACCAGACAGAACTTCTAATGAAAAACTGTTTTTT. Amino acids: CASSPDRTSNEKLFF.

V is TRBV7-3 and J is TRBJ2-3; 8 bases are shared with TRBD2. The germline V gene encodes CDR1 SGHTA and CDR2 FQGTGA. With 2 bases clipped from V and 2 bases from J, the junction kept 9 bases outside the gene matches. The length of the CDR3 is 17 residues. CDR3 sequence (DNA): TGTGCCAGCAGCTTATCAGATAGCGGGAAGTACACAGATACGCAGTATTTT. Encoded protein: CASSLSDSGKYTDTQYF.

This chain links TRBV30 with TRBJ1-2; 8 bases match TRBD1. This CDR3 is 12 amino acids long. Germline-derived CDR1 and CDR2 are GTSNPN and SVGIG (reference sequence). The V and J ends lost 3 bases and 8 bases, in that order; junction bases with no gene match: 5. Here the CDR3 DNA reads TGTGCCTGGAGGGACAGGGCTTGGGGCTACACCTTC. Translating it yields CAWRDRAWGYTF.

The chain recombines TRBV27 with TRBJ2-3; TRBD2 might be the D (5 bases). CDR3 length: 15 amino acids. Germline CDR1 reads MNHEY; CDR2 reads SMNVEV (reference sequence). The germline V and J ends were trimmed by 2 bases and 1 base, with 10 bases remaining between them. Here the CDR3 DNA reads TGTGCCAGCAGTTTAGGAGCGGTCCGCACAGATACGCAGTATTTT. Its translation is CASSLGAVRTDTQYF.

The chain couples TRBV5-8 to TRBJ2-3; 7 bases fit TRBD2. The germline gives CDR1 SGHTS, CDR2 YDEGEE. The CDR3 has 15 residues. Trimming at V came to 7 bases and at J to 3 bases, leaving 11 bases not matched to a gene. CDR3 sequence: CASRPVGGRTDTQYF. For the CDR3, the DNA is TGTGCCAGCCGCCCCGTGGGGGGGAGGACAGATACGCAGTATTTT.

This sequence joins TRBV10-3 and TRBJ2-5; unclear D gene. CDR1 ENHRY and CDR2 SYGVKD come from the germline V gene. Between the trimmed V and J ends, which lost 6 bases and 2 bases, there was a span of 10 bases. There are 13 residues in the CDR3. The CDR3 nucleotides are TGTGCCATCAGACCCCACTTACAAGAGACCCAGTACTTC. This sequence encodes CAIRPHLQETQYF.

The genes are TRBV5-1 and TRBJ2-5; maybe TRBD2 (7 bases). Germline values: CDR1 SGHRS, CDR2 YFSETQ. The CDR3 spans 13 residues. V was clipped by 3 bases and J by 5 bases, with 11 bases between them. The CDR3 is CASSWGGRETQYF. The CDR3 nucleotides read TGCGCCAGCAGCTGGGGGGGCCGGGAGACCCAGTACTTC.

The rearrangement uses TRBV5-1 and TRBJ1-3; maybe TRBD1 (5 bases). Germline V gene lookup returns CDR1 SGHRS and CDR2 YFSETQ. V lost 0 bases, J lost 1 base, and 14 bases lay in between. This CDR3 contains 17 residues. The CDR3 bases are TGCGCCAGCAGCTTGGTAGCGGCAGGACATTCTGGAAACACCATATATTTT. Residues: CASSLVAAGHSGNTIYF.

The J gene is TRBJ1-1, the V gene TRBV5-1; D unresolved. Germline V CDR1 and CDR2: SGHRS, YFSETQ. This CDR3 has 14 residues. V was clipped by 5 bases and J by 1 base, with 12 bases between them. CDR3 nucleotides: TGCGCCAGCAGTGCGCCGATAGCGAACACTGAAGCTTTCTTT. Protein product: CASSAPIANTEAFF.

This chain uses TRBV28 with TRBJ1-2; TRBD1 matches 9 bases. The length of the CDR3 is 17 residues. Losses at the gene ends were 6 bases for V and 3 bases for J; bases not matched to a gene: 14. The germline V gene has CDR1 MDHEN and CDR2 SYDVKM. CDR3 protein: CASSPPIDRGYHYGYTF. DNA for the CDR3: TGTGCCAGCAGCCCACCTATCGACAGGGGGTATCACTATGGCTACACCTTC.